A single sample is the source of the 11 T cell receptor beta chains below, sequenced in a study of cytomegalovirus exposure and HLA in healthy donors. 13 Jbeta primers and 60 Vbeta primers were used for the PCR. TCRdb's table, derived via immunoSEQ multiplex PCR, lists solely in-frame clones and lacks some. The table lists 100,000 to 150,000 clones, about 81% of them singletons, with roughly 0.99% in the top ten. Sequenced material: PBMCs. These receptors were obtained from a woman aged 25 to 39 in good health and CMV-seronegative.

This clone was counted a few times. V usage is TRBV28 and J usage is TRBJ2-7, with D hard to call. Germline assignment: CDR1 MDHEN and CDR2 SYDVKM. This CDR3 has 15 residues. Trimming removed 6 bases from V and 1 base from J, with 16 bases in between. CDR3: CASSSLASGSYEQYF. The CDR3 DNA reads as TGTGCCAGCAGCTCCCTCGCGTCGGGTTCCTACGAGCAGTACTTC.

This chain uses TRBV6-1 with TRBJ1-1; D is perhaps TRBD1 (5 bases). In germline, CDR1 is MNHNS, CDR2 SASEGT. The length of the CDR3 is 14 residues. V gave up 5 bases and J gave up 1 base, with 11 bases separating them. Here the CDR3 DNA reads TGTGCCAGCAGTTCCTTCACAGGGAACACTGAAGCTTTCTTT. The encoded protein is CASSSFTGNTEAFF.

The chain couples TRBV4-3 to TRBJ2-3; 14 bases line up with TRBD2. Germline CDR1 and CDR2: LGHNA and YSLEER. There are 17 residues in the CDR3. After removal of 3 bases from V and 7 bases from J, the junction contained 9 bases not matched to a gene. Here the CDR3 reads CASSHPGLAGEVYTQYF. The CDR3 nucleotides read TGCGCCAGCAGCCACCCGGGACTAGCGGGAGAGGTATATACGCAGTATTTT.

This clone was observed a few times. The genes are TRBV2 and TRBJ1-4, with 7 bases lining up with TRBD1. The trim removed 4 bases at V and 4 bases at J, leaving 6 bases unmatched. There are 15 residues in the CDR3. In germline, CDR1 is SNHLY, CDR2 FYNNEI. For the CDR3, the DNA is TGTGCCAGCAGTGTGGAGGGGGCCCTTAATGAAAAACTGTTTTTT. Protein: CASSVEGALNEKLFF.

A note on this clone: Germline and junction disagree at one end, which may indicate a read error. The rearrangement uses TRBV7-7 and TRBJ2-5; 8 nucleotides match TRBD1. CDR1 and CDR2 (germline): SSHAT, FNYEAQ (reference sequence). There are 14 residues in the CDR3. The CDR3 loop is CASSQDRGVETQYF. Here the CDR3 DNA reads TGTGCTAGCAGCCAAGACAGGGGAGTAGAGACCCAGTACTTC.

This clone was detected a few times. V gene TRBV11-2 combines with J gene TRBJ2-2, with a weak D call TRBD2 (6 bases). Trimming cost V 4 bases and J 1 base, with 13 bases left between them. The CDR3 is made up of 16 amino acids. CDR1 is SGHAT, CDR2 FQNNGV, per germline. CDR3 DNA sequence: TGTGCCAGCAGCTACGGGACTGTCTGGAACACCGGGGAGCTGTTTTTT. Translation gives CASSYGTVWNTGELFF. The whole variable domain, remainder taken from reference TRBV11-2 and TRBJ2-2, is EAGVAQSPRYKIIEKRQSVAFWCNPISGHATLYWYQQILGQGPKLLIQFQNNGVVDDSQLPKDRFSAERLKGVDSTLKIQPAKLEDSAVYLCASSYGTVWNTGELFFGEGSRLTVL.

The chain uses TRBV9 and TRBJ2-2; TRBD2 matches at 8 bases. J was trimmed by 1 base and V by 2 bases; bases with no gene match: 4. Germline CDR1 and CDR2: SGDLS and YYNGEE. CDR3 size: 16 residues. CDR3 sequence reads: CASSVAGTRNTGELFF. Here the CDR3 DNA reads TGTGCCAGCAGCGTTGCCGGGACTAGGAACACCGGGGAGCTGTTTTTT.

This chain joins TRBV27 and TRBJ2-5; 8 positions match TRBD1. The J call may be faulty, since TRBJ2-7 better matches the DNA end. CDR1 MNHEY and CDR2 SMNVEV come from the germline V gene (reference sequence). This CDR3 has 15 residues. The CDR3, as DNA: TGTGCCAGCAGTTTAATAGGACAGGGACCCTACGAGCAGTACTTC. Amino acids: CASSLIGQGPYEQYF.

The chain joins TRBV5-1 to TRBJ1-1; 7 bases match TRBD1. The CDR3 loop spans 14 amino acids. Trimming at V came to 4 bases and at J to 4 bases, leaving 7 bases not matched to a gene. The germline gives CDR1 SGHRS, CDR2 YFSETQ. The CDR3 DNA is TGCGCCAGCAGCCCGGGGACAGAGGGCACTGAAGCTTTCTTT. It encodes CASSPGTEGTEAFF.

The chain uses TRBV11-2 and TRBJ1-6; D gene unclear. Trimming stripped 3 bases from V and 7 bases from J, with 13 bases between. CDR1 and CDR2 (germline): SGHAT, FQNNGV. There are 15 residues in the CDR3. CDR3 nucleotide sequence: TGTGCCAGCAGCTTTCAGGCACAGACAAATTCACCCCTCCACTTT. Its protein product is CASSFQAQTNSPLHF.

The chain is built from TRBV5-6 and TRBJ1-2, with 8 bases lining up with TRBD1. After removal of 0 bases from V and 4 bases from J, the junction contained 8 bases not matched to a gene. Looked up from germline, CDR1 is SGHDT and CDR2 is YYEEEE. There are 16 residues in the CDR3. The CDR3 spells CASSLGPPTGVYGYTF. The CDR3 region has the DNA TGTGCCAGCAGCTTGGGGCCCCCGACAGGGGTCTATGGCTACACCTTC. The full variable domain, with the rest looked up from reference TRBV5-6 and TRBJ1-2, is DAGVTQSPTHLIKTRGQQVTLRCSPKSGHDTVSWYQQALGQGPQFIFQYYEEEERQRGNFPDRFSGHQFPNYSSELNVNALLLGDSALYLCASSLGPPTGVYGYTFGSGTRLTVV.